These T cell receptor beta chains were read from a single sample in a study of OX40 agonist ivuxolimab in advanced cancers. The data were produced by immunoSEQ multiplex PCR, yet TCRdb's version contains in-frame clones alone and is incomplete. The repertoire consists of tens of thousands of clones, with 85% to 90% occurring once and the leading ten covering over 25%. The sample in question was CD4+ or CD8+ T cells sorted from blood, obtained in a trial of the OX40 agonist ivuxolimab. These receptors came from an adult with an advanced solid tumor such as melanoma, head and neck, liver or kidney cancer. Each CDR3 is given with its conserved first and last residue. The D gene is left open where the match is weak. Part of the rows lack a size; the others show once, few, many or a class for expanded clones.

clone size	J gene	V gene	D gene	CDR3 DNA	CDR3 protein
NA	TRBJ2-7	TRBV11-3	NA	TGTGCCAGCAGCTCCGTCCTAGCTGAAGGCTACGAGCAGTACTTC	CASSSVLAEGYEQYF
NA	TRBJ2-5	TRBV15	NA	TGTGCCACCAGCAGAGAGGGCGCCGTGGAAGGGGAAGAGACCCAGTACTTC	CATSREGAVEGEETQYF
NA	TRBJ2-7	TRBV28	TRBD1	TGTGCCAGCAGTTTCCGCGGGACAGGCTACGAGCAGTACTTC	CASSFRGTGYEQYF
NA	TRBJ2-7	TRBV7-9	NA	TGTGCCAGCAGCTTGACCCTAAAGGTGTACGAGCAGTACTTC	CASSLTLKVYEQYF
few	TRBJ2-1	TRBV27	TRBD1	TGTGCCAGCAGTTTATCCGGGACAGGGACCTACAATGAGCAGTTCTTC	CASSLSGTGTYNEQFF
once	TRBJ1-2	TRBV29-1	TRBD1	TGCAGCGTGGGGGACAGGGAGGTCTATGGCTACACCTTC	CSVGDREVYGYTF
NA	TRBJ2-7	TRBV6-5	TRBD1	TGTGCCAGCAGTTCGGGCCGGGACAGGATCTACGAGCAGTACTTC	CASSSGRDRIYEQYF
NA	TRBJ1-2	TRBV5-1	NA	TGCGCCAGCAGCCCTGGGTCTTTTTATGGCTACACCTTC	CASSPGSFYGYTF
NA	TRBJ2-7	TRBV7-9	TRBD2	TGTGCCAGCAGCACCCCGCGGCGGGAGGGCGAGCAGTACTTC	CASSTPRREGEQYF
NA	TRBJ2-7	TRBV9	TRBD1	TGTGCCAGCAGCGACCGGGACAGGCCCTACGAGCAGTACTTC	CASSDRDRPYEQYF
NA	TRBJ2-1	TRBV28	TRBD2	TGTGCCACCCGACTAGCGGGAAGGTACAATGAGCAGTTCTTC	CATRLAGRYNEQFF
NA	TRBJ2-7	TRBV5-1	NA	TGCGCCAGCAGCCACGGCGGCGAGCGGAATTACGAGCAGTACTTC	CASSHGGERNYEQYF
NA	TRBJ2-4	TRBV4-1	NA	TGCGCCAGCAGCGAGGACGGAGACATTCAGTACTTC	CASSEDGDIQYF
NA	TRBJ2-1	TRBV15	NA	TGTGCCACCAGCAGAGAATACGATGAGCAGTTCTTC	CATSREYDEQFF
NA	TRBJ1-3	TRBV6-5	TRBD1	TGTGCCAGGGGGACAGCGCCGGACCTTGGAAACACCATATATTTT	CARGTAPDLGNTIYF
NA	TRBJ2-3	TRBV28	NA	TGTGCCAGCTGTCCTGACACAGATACGCAGTATTTT	CASCPDTDTQYF
NA	TRBJ2-3	TRBV25-1	NA	TGTGCCAGCAACCAGGGCTTCACAGATACGCAGTATTTT	CASNQGFTDTQYF
NA	TRBJ2-7	TRBV19	NA	TGTGCCAGTAGTATAGGCGGACAAGCCTACGAGCAGTACTTC	CASSIGGQAYEQYF
NA	TRBJ2-6	TRBV7-9	TRBD2	TGTGCCAGCAGCCATCAGCGGGAGGCCTACTCTGGGGCCAACGTCCTGACTTTC	CASSHQREAYSGANVLTF
NA	TRBJ2-1	TRBV9	NA	TGTGCCAGCAGTTTGATCGGCTCACCGAGCTCCTACAATGAGCAGTTCTTC	CASSLIGSPSSYNEQFF
few	TRBJ2-5	TRBV29-1	TRBD2	TGCAGCGCTGCTAAGGGGCGGGAGGGCCTAGAGACCCAGTACTTC	CSAAKGREGLETQYF
NA	TRBJ2-1	TRBV5-5	NA	TGTGCCAGCAGCTATTATGGTAGTAAGAAGTTCTTC	CASSYYGSKKFF
NA	TRBJ1-2	TRBV28	NA	TGTGCCAGCAGTTTATCAGGGCCGGGGGTCAGGTATGGCTACACCTTC	CASSLSGPGVRYGYTF
few	TRBJ1-2	TRBV11-2	NA	TGTGCCAGCAGCACTCAGAGGGGGGGGACGCGGCCAGTGGGCTACACCTTC	CASSTQRGGTRPVGYTF
NA	TRBJ2-7	TRBV7-2	NA	TGTGCCAGCAGCCCCTCTGGGAGAGGTATCTACGAGCAGTACTTC	CASSPSGRGIYEQYF
NA	TRBJ2-2	TRBV28	TRBD2	TGTGCCGGTACCGGGACTAGCGAGACCGGGGAGCTGTTTTTT	CAGTGTSETGELFF
few	TRBJ2-7	TRBV6-5	TRBD2	TGTGCCAGCAGTTACGGGACTAGCGGGAGCTCCGAGCAGTACTTC	CASSYGTSGSSEQYF
once	TRBJ2-7	TRBV13	NA	TGTGCCAGCAGCTTAGGCCTCGGTGCCAGCTCCTACGAGCAGTACTTC	CASSLGLGASSYEQYF
once	TRBJ2-1	TRBV28	TRBD2	TGTGCCAGCAGCCCCCCTTTGAGCGGGGGGCTTAGGAATGAGCAGTTCTTC	CASSPPLSGGLRNEQFF
few	TRBJ2-1	TRBV11-3	NA	TGTGCCAGCAGCTTTAGGATCAATGAGCAGTTCTTC	CASSFRINEQFF
NA	TRBJ2-2	TRBV19	NA	TGTGCCAGTAGTATCATCTATACGACAGGCAACACCGGGGAGCTGTTTTTT	CASSIIYTTGNTGELFF
NA	TRBJ1-2	TRBV19	NA	TGTGCCAGTAGTATCGACACGGAGATCTATGGCTACACCTTC	CASSIDTEIYGYTF
NA	TRBJ2-3	TRBV7-2	NA	TGTGCCAGCAGCCCCGAGGACCTGGCGGCTACAGATACGCAGTATTTT	CASSPEDLAATDTQYF
NA	TRBJ2-1	TRBV5-1	TRBD2	TGCGCCAGCAGCATCGGACTAGCGGGAGGGGAGAGCTCCTACAATGAGCAGTTCTTC	CASSIGLAGGESSYNEQFF
NA	TRBJ2-1	TRBV6-1	TRBD1	TGTGCCAGCAGTGAAGACCCGGGACAGGGGAACAATGAGCAGTTCTTC	CASSEDPGQGNNEQFF
NA	TRBJ2-2	TRBV29-1	TRBD1	TGCAGCGTTGAAAACAGGGGTCGGTTGGGGGAGCTGTTTTTT	CSVENRGRLGELFF
NA	TRBJ2-1	TRBV6-5	NA	TGTGCCAGCAGTTACTCGGGCGGGGCCTCCTACAATGAGCAGTTCTTC	CASSYSGGASYNEQFF
NA	TRBJ2-3	TRBV6-1	TRBD1	TGTGCCAGCAGTGGACGGGACAGGGCAGGAGATACGCAGTATTTT	CASSGRDRAGDTQYF
many	TRBJ1-5	TRBV27	NA	TGTGCCAGCAGTTTAATGGGGAATCAGCCCCAGCATTTT	CASSLMGNQPQHF
once	TRBJ2-1	TRBV5-5	NA	TGTGCCAGCAGCTTGGCCGAGCGGGTGCCCTACAATGAGCAGTTCTTC	CASSLAERVPYNEQFF
NA	TRBJ1-5	TRBV28	NA	TGTGCCAGCAGATCCGGGACACCCATATATCAGCCCCAGCATTTT	CASRSGTPIYQPQHF
NA	TRBJ2-1	TRBV19	TRBD2	TGTGCCAGTAGTACCGGGGAGGGCAATGAGCAGTTCTTC	CASSTGEGNEQFF
NA	TRBJ1-5	TRBV27	NA	TGTGCCAGCAGCCCCAGCTATAGCAATCAGCCCCAGCATTTT	CASSPSYSNQPQHF
NA	TRBJ2-7	TRBV11-3	NA	TGTGCCAGCAGCTTAACAGCGGACCCCTACGAGCAGTACTTC	CASSLTADPYEQYF
NA	TRBJ2-7	TRBV11-2	NA	TGTGCCAGCAGCTTAATCTCTAGCCCGTTCCACGAGCAGTACTTC	CASSLISSPFHEQYF
NA	TRBJ2-1	TRBV9	TRBD2	TGTGCCAGCAGCGTAGGGGGACTAGCGCCTGAGCAGTTCTTC	CASSVGGLAPEQFF
NA	TRBJ2-2	TRBV2	NA	TGTGCCAGCAGTGAAATCGGGGAGCTGTTTTTT	CASSEIGELFF
once	TRBJ2-1	TRBV28	TRBD2	TGTGCCAGCAGTTTTTCAGGACTAGACTACAATGAGCAGTTCTTC	CASSFSGLDYNEQFF
NA	TRBJ2-1	TRBV27	TRBD2	TGTGCCAGCAGCCCTGGACTAGCGGGTCTTCCGTACAATGAGCAGTTCTTC	CASSPGLAGLPYNEQFF
NA	TRBJ2-7	TRBV27	TRBD2	TGTGCCAGCAGTAGACTAGCGGGAGCCTACGAGCAGTACTTC	CASSRLAGAYEQYF
once	TRBJ2-2	TRBV30	NA	TGTGCCTGGAGTGCGTTTGCCCCCGGTTCGCTGTTTTTT	CAWSAFAPGSLFF
few	TRBJ1-2	TRBV7-9	NA	TGTGCCAGCACCTCTAACCCGGGCTACACCTTC	CASTSNPGYTF